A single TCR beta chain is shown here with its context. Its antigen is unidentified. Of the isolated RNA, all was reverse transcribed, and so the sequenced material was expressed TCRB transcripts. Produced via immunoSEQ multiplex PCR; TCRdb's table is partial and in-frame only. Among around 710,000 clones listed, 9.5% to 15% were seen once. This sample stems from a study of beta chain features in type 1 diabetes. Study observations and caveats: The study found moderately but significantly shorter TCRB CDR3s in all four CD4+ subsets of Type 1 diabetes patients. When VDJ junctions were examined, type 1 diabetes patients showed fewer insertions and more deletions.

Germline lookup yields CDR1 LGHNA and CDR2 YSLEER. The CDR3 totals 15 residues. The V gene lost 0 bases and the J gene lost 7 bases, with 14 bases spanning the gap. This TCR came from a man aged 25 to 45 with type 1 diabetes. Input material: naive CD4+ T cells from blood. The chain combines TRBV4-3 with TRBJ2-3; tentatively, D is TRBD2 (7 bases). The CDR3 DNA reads TGCGCCAGCAGCCAAGATGGGGGGGGGCCGTATACGCAGTATTTT. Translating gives CASSQDGGGPYTQYF.